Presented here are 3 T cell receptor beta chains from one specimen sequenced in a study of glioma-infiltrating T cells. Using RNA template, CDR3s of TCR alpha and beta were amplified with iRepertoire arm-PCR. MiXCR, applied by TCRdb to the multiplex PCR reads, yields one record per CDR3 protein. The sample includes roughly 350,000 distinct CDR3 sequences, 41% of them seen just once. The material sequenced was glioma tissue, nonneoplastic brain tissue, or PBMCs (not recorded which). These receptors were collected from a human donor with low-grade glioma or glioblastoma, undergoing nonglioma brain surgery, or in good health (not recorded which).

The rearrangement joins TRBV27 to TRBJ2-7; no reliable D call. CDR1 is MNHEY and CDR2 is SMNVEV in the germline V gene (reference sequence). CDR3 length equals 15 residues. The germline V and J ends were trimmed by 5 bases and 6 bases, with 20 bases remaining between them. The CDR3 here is CASSEAISALLEQYF. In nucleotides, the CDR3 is TGTGCCAGCAGTGAAGCTATCTCCGCACTCCTCGAGCAGTACTTC.

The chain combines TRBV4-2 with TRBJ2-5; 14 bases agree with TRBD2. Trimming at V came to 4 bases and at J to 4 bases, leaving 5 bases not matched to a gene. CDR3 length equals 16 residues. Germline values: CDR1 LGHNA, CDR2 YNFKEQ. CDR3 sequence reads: CASSPRTSGRPETQYF. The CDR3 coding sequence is TGTGCCAGCAGCCCCCGGACTAGCGGGAGGCCAGAGACCCAGTACTTC.

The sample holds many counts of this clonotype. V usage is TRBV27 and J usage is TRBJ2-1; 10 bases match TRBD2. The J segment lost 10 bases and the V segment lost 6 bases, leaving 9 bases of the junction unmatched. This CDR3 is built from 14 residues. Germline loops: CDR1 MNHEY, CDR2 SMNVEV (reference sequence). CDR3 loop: CASRTMGAGGEQFF. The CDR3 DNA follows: TGTGCCAGCAGGACGATGGGAGCGGGGGGGGAGCAGTTCTTC.